The rows below give T cell receptor beta chains drawn from one sample of a study of blood T cell repertoires in COVID-19. Sequencing used immunoSEQ multiplex PCR; TCRdb keeps in-frame clones, though not all of them. The table has hundreds of thousands of clones, about 91% seen once. The sequenced sample consisted of peripheral blood. These receptors were collected from a woman aged 30 to 39 who had recovered from COVID-19. CDR3s include the opening cysteine and the closing phenylalanine or tryptophan. A D gene is named only where the DNA matches it firmly. Some rows have no size entry. The others give once, few or many, or a class for an expanded clone.

TGTGCCAGCTCAGCCCGACTAGCGGAGACCTACGAGCAGTACTTC,CASSARLAETYEQYF,TRBJ2-7,few,TRBD2,TRBV18
TGTGCCAGCAGTTACTCGAGCGGGGGGGCCCCCGAGCAGTACTTC,CASSYSSGGAPEQYF,TRBJ2-7,.,TRBD2,TRBV6-5
TGCGCCAGCAGCTCCCTAGCGGGGGGTTCCCGGACGAGGCAGTTCTTC,CASSSLAGGSRTRQFF,TRBJ2-1,.,TRBD2,TRBV4-1
TGTGCCTGGAGAAGACAGGGGAGTTGGGAAACTAATGAAAAACTGTTTTTT,CAWRRQGSWETNEKLFF,TRBJ1-4,.,TRBD1,TRBV30
TGTGCCAGCAGTTTATCCACCGGGACAGGGGTTTATGGCTACACCTTC,CASSLSTGTGVYGYTF,TRBJ1-2,once,TRBD1,TRBV27
TGTGCCAGCAGCCCCGCAGGGGGGTTGAGGCAAGAGACCCAGTACTTC,CASSPAGGLRQETQYF,TRBJ2-5,.,.,TRBV5-4
TGCAGCGTTGAGGAGGGTTATAATTCACCCCTCCACTTT,CSVEEGYNSPLHF,TRBJ1-6,few,.,TRBV29-1
TGTGCCAGCAGTGAAGCGCGGGGGTGGGGGGAAAAACTGTTTTTT,CASSEARGWGEKLFF,TRBJ1-4,.,.,TRBV6-1
TGCGCCAGCAGCTTGGACTTCTATGGCTACACCTTC,CASSLDFYGYTF,TRBJ1-2,.,.,TRBV5-1
TGTGCCAGCTCACCACCCTCCAGTAACTATGGCTACACCTTC,CASSPPSSNYGYTF,TRBJ1-2,.,.,TRBV18
TGTGCCAGCAGCACGGCCGCGGGGGGCGGAGAGACCCAGTACTTC,CASSTAAGGGETQYF,TRBJ2-5,.,TRBD2,TRBV3-1/TRBV3-2
TGTGCCACCAGTACAGGGCCGGGTTCTGGGCAGCCCCAGCATTTT,CATSTGPGSGQPQHF,TRBJ1-5,.,.,TRBV15
TGTGCCAGTAGTATCGTACAGAGCAATCAGCCCCAGCATTTT,CASSIVQSNQPQHF,TRBJ1-5,.,.,TRBV19
TGCGCCAGCAGCTTGGGAAGGGGGCCGCCTGAAGCTTTCTTT,CASSLGRGPPEAFF,TRBJ1-1,.,TRBD1,TRBV5-1
TGTGCCACCAGTTCTAGCGGGGTAGAGCAGTACTTC,CATSSSGVEQYF,TRBJ2-7,once,TRBD2,TRBV24-1
TGTGCCAGCAGCCTCCTAGCGGGGGAAGATACGCAGTATTTT,CASSLLAGEDTQYF,TRBJ2-3,.,TRBD2,TRBV7-3
TGTGCCAGCAGCGTTCTCACTCAGAACACTGAAGCTTTCTTT,CASSVLTQNTEAFF,TRBJ1-1,.,.,TRBV9
TGTGCCAGCAGCTTTAGTAGCAGCACCGGGGAGCTGTTTTTT,CASSFSSSTGELFF,TRBJ2-2,.,.,TRBV11-2
TGTGCCAGTCAGGAGGGGATCCAGGAAAAACTGTTTTTT,CASQEGIQEKLFF,TRBJ1-4,once,.,TRBV19
TGTGCCAGCAGTTTGGGGAGGGGTTCCGAGCAGTACTTC,CASSLGRGSEQYF,TRBJ2-7,many,TRBD2,TRBV27
TGTGCCAGCAGCTTCGGGACAGGGAAAGAAAAACTGTTTTTT,CASSFGTGKEKLFF,TRBJ1-4,.,TRBD1,TRBV11-2
TGTGCCAGCAGTTACCCCAAACTAGCGATAACCGGGGAGCTGTTTTTT,CASSYPKLAITGELFF,TRBJ2-2,.,TRBD2,TRBV6-2/TRBV6-3
TGCGCCAGCAAGAGGTCTTCGAACACTGAAGCTTTCTTT,CASKRSSNTEAFF,TRBJ1-1,.,.,TRBV5-1
TGTGCCAGCAGCCTAACAGGGTCTGAAGAGCCCCAGCATTTT,CASSLTGSEEPQHF,TRBJ1-5,once,.,TRBV3-1/TRBV3-2
TGTGCCAGCAGTGAAGGGCAGGGGCAGTTTTTT,CASSEGQGQFF,TRBJ1-4,once,.,TRBV2
TGTGCCAGCAGCTTAGACCCAGCTAACTATGGCTACACCTTC,CASSLDPANYGYTF,TRBJ1-2,.,.,TRBV7-2
TGTGCCACCAGTGACGTTTACAATGAGCAGTTCTTC,CATSDVYNEQFF,TRBJ2-1,.,.,TRBV24-1
TGTGCCAGCAGCTTGAGGGACTCAATCCCCAATGAGCAGTTCTTC,CASSLRDSIPNEQFF,TRBJ2-1,.,.,TRBV5-4
TGTGCCAGCAGTGATGGCCGCGGCCGGTACAATGAGCAGTTCTTC,CASSDGRGRYNEQFF,TRBJ2-1,.,.,TRBV2
TGCGCCAGCAACCCGGGACTAGCGGGGGTAGATACGCAGTATTTT,CASNPGLAGVDTQYF,TRBJ2-3,.,TRBD2,TRBV5-1
TGCGCCAGCAGCCAAGCTGCCAGGGCTCAGCCCCAGCATTTT,CASSQAARAQPQHF,TRBJ1-5,.,.,TRBV4-1
TGCGCCAGCAGCCAAGAGGGACTATACAATGAGCAGTTCTTC,CASSQEGLYNEQFF,TRBJ2-1,.,TRBD2,TRBV4-1
TGTGCCAGCAGTATATCCCGACAGGGCGAAGCTTTCTTT,CASSISRQGEAFF,TRBJ1-1,.,TRBD1,TRBV28
TGTGCCAGCAGCCAAGTCCCACAGGGAATACAAGAGACCCAGTACTTC,CASSQVPQGIQETQYF,TRBJ2-5,.,.,TRBV14
TGTGCCAGCAGCTTATCCGGCGGGGGCACAGATACGCAGTATTTT,CASSLSGGGTDTQYF,TRBJ2-3,.,.,TRBV11-2
TGCGCCAGCAGCCAAGATCGACGTCACCAGAGGGACATTCAGTACTTC,CASSQDRRHQRDIQYF,TRBJ2-4,.,.,TRBV4-1
TGTGCCAGCAGTTTTCGGAGCAATCAGCCCCAGCATTTT,CASSFRSNQPQHF,TRBJ1-5,.,.,TRBV12-3/TRBV12-4
TGTGCCAGCACTCCGACAGCCAACACTGAAGCTTTCTTT,CASTPTANTEAFF,TRBJ1-1,.,.,TRBV6-5
TGTGCCAGCAGTATGATTGGACAGCTCACTGAAGCTTTCTTT,CASSMIGQLTEAFF,TRBJ1-1,.,.,TRBV6-5
TGTGCCAGCAGTCATAGCGGGAGCACAGATACGCAGTATTTT,CASSHSGSTDTQYF,TRBJ2-3,once,TRBD2,TRBV27
TGCGCCAGCAGCTCCCGACAGGGGGATAGCGCCGGGGAGCTGTTTTTT,CASSSRQGDSAGELFF,TRBJ2-2,.,TRBD1,TRBV5-1
TGTGCCAGTAGTACCGCGAAAGAGACCCAGTACTTC,CASSTAKETQYF,TRBJ2-5,.,.,TRBV19
TGCAGCGTCGTCGGGACAGCAAACATTCAGTACTTC,CSVVGTANIQYF,TRBJ2-4,.,TRBD1,TRBV29-1
TGTGCCAGCAGTTTATTGGCCGGGTATGGAGACCAAAACACTGAAGCTTTCTTT,CASSLLAGYGDQNTEAFF,TRBJ1-1,once,.,TRBV28
TGTGCCAGCAGCGCCCAGCGGGGGGCGTACAATGAGCAGTTCTTC,CASSAQRGAYNEQFF,TRBJ2-1,.,TRBD2,TRBV9
TGTGCCAGCAGCAGTCTACAGGGATCCTACGAGCAGTACTTC,CASSSLQGSYEQYF,TRBJ2-7,.,.,TRBV28
TGTGCCAGCTCACCACCGGCAGGCGCGAACTATGGCTACACCTTC,CASSPPAGANYGYTF,TRBJ1-2,once,.,TRBV18
TGTGCCAGCTCACCGACCGGGACAGGAGGCTCTGGAAACACCATATATTTT,CASSPTGTGGSGNTIYF,TRBJ1-3,.,TRBD1,TRBV18
TGTGCCAGCAGGGGGCGGGGCGGCTACACCTTC,CASRGRGGYTF,TRBJ1-2,.,.,TRBV12-3/TRBV12-4
TGTGCCTGGAGGCTAGCGGGGGCTGAGGAGACCCAGTACTTC,CAWRLAGAEETQYF,TRBJ2-5,.,TRBD2,TRBV30
TGTGCCAGCATTCCGACGACAGGGGGCACTGAAGCTTTCTTT,CASIPTTGGTEAFF,TRBJ1-1,.,TRBD1,TRBV4-2
TGTGCCATCAGCCCCGGACAGCAAGAGACCCAGTACTTC,CAISPGQQETQYF,TRBJ2-5,.,.,TRBV10-3
TGTGCCAGCAGCCACGACAGGGGCCTTCAGTACTTC,CASSHDRGLQYF,TRBJ2-4,.,TRBD1,TRBV14
TGTGCCAGCAGCTTTCTGACAGGGGGCACTGAAGCTTTCTTT,CASSFLTGGTEAFF,TRBJ1-1,.,TRBD1,TRBV7-8
TGCGCCAGCAGCTCCCAACCCGGGACTAGCGGGGGGGAGAGGAACGAGCAGTACTTC,CASSSQPGTSGGERNEQYF,TRBJ2-7,.,TRBD2,TRBV5-1
TGCGCCAGCAGCCAAGTGACTGGAGCGGGGCCCAACAATGAGCAGTTCTTC,CASSQVTGAGPNNEQFF,TRBJ2-1,.,TRBD2,TRBV4-1
TGTGCCAGCAGCTTAGTATACGGGGGGGAGCAGTTCTTC,CASSLVYGGEQFF,TRBJ2-1,many,TRBD2,TRBV7-7
TGTGCCAGCAGTTCGTGGGGGACAGGGGGGAACGAGCAGTACTTC,CASSSWGTGGNEQYF,TRBJ2-7,.,TRBD1,TRBV28
TGTGCCAGCAGTGAAGAGGGGTGGACTGAAGCTTTCTTT,CASSEEGWTEAFF,TRBJ1-1,.,.,TRBV2